Listed below are T cell receptor beta chains from one sample, sequenced in a study of OX40 agonist ivuxolimab in advanced cancers. Clones were sequenced by immunoSEQ multiplex PCR, and TCRdb holds only the in-frame ones, with some missing. This table holds about 92,000 clones, approximately 80% found once. This sample comprised CD4+ or CD8+ T cells sorted from blood, obtained in a trial of the OX40 agonist ivuxolimab. Every receptor here comes from an adult with an advanced solid tumor such as melanoma, head and neck, liver or kidney cancer. CDR3s leave out the opening cysteine and the closing phenylalanine or tryptophan.

>TRBJ1-2|TRBV27|12
ASSLTTGVYGYT
>TRBJ2-5|TRBV7-2|13
ASSLLWGQQETQY
>TRBJ2-3|TRBV5-1|13
ASSLSGRAVDTQY
>TRBJ2-2|TRBV19|13
ASSPAGKRAGELF
>TRBJ2-7|TRBV7-2|13
ASSPSSGSSYEQY
>TRBJ1-1|TRBV7-9|12
ASSSHMPQDEAF
>TRBJ2-3|TRBV4-2|9
ASSRTDTQY
>TRBJ2-2|TRBV19|13
ASSIGKGYTGELF
>TRBJ1-5|TRBV2|13
ASMTGTDSNQPQH
>TRBJ2-7|TRBV7-9|12
ASSLAQGFGEQY
>TRBJ1-3|TRBV27|13
ASSLTGTGGNTIY
>TRBJ2-7|TRBV27|12
ASSRTGGSYEQY
>TRBJ1-4|TRBV29-1|12
SVEFPGINEKLF
>TRBJ2-1|TRBV10-1|15
ASSESTSGSSYNEQF
>TRBJ2-7|TRBV11-2|15
ASSLLAGGAAPAEQY
>TRBJ2-5|TRBV5-1|13
ASSLSASGQETQY
>TRBJ2-5|TRBV7-2|17
ASSLGGTGGLFGLETQY
>TRBJ2-7|TRBV15|12
ATSGPGTDYEQY
>TRBJ1-5|TRBV25-1|10
ASTTGNQPQH
>TRBJ2-1|TRBV27|10
ASNSPYNEQF
>TRBJ1-5|TRBV19|13
ASSGTGGSNQPQH
>TRBJ1-1|TRBV21-1|22
ASSKLALGRWCGRGRAPNTEAF
>TRBJ2-2|TRBV7-8|17
ASSLARVVPARNTGELF
>TRBJ1-5|TRBV19|12
ATKGDYSNQPQH
>TRBJ1-1|TRBV15|12
ATSGRMKNTEAF
>TRBJ2-1|TRBV4-1|13
ASSQDYGTGHEQF
>TRBJ1-2|TRBV29-1|10
SVLPGAYGYT
>TRBJ1-6|TRBV4-3|17
ASSQLGGTGLRNNSPLH